The sequence of this T cell receptor (beta chain) was determined in a study of CD8 T cells in ankylosing spondylitis. This CDR3 comprises 14 residues. Germline V gene sequence: CDR1 LGHDT, CDR2 YNNKEL (reference sequence). Trimming stripped 4 bases from V and 4 bases from J, with 13 bases between. This clonotype was detected many times. Antigen unknown. Study-wide results and limits: Disease-associated clones were reportedly significantly overrepresented in matched ankylosing spondylitis synovial fluid. Apparently characteristic of ankylosing spondylitis blood was a TCR beta motif (roughly eight highly homologous variants). Previous work reported some of these motif variants in the synovial fluid and blood of reactive arthritis.

It was by quantitative 5'-RACE with molecular barcodes that TCR beta libraries were made. TCRdb reprocessed the 5' RACE reads via MiXCR and lists one record per CDR3 protein. The sample contains about 330,000 distinct CDR3 sequences, less than 10% of which appear only once. Sequencing used blood, either unsorted or a sorted T cell fraction (not recorded which). The source of this sequence is a male donor with ankylosing spondylitis. The genes are TRBV3-1 and TRBJ1-1; no clear D gene. In DNA, the CDR3 is TGTGCCAGCAGCCTTGGACGGGCGGGCACTGAAGCTTTCTTT. Its protein is CASSLGRAGTEAFF.